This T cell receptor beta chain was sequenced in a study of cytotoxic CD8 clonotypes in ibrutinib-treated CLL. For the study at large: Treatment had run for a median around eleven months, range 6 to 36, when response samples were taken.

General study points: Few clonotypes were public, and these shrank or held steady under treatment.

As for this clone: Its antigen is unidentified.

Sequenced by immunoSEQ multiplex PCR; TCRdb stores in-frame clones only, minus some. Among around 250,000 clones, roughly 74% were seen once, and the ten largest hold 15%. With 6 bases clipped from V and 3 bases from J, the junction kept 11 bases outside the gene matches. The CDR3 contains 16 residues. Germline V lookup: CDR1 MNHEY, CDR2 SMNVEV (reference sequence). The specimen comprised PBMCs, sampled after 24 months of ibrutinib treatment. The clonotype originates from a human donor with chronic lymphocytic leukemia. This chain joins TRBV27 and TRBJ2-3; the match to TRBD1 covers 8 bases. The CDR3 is CASSHGQGGGTDTQYF. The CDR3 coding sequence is TGTGCCAGCAGCCACGGACAGGGAGGTGGGACAGATACGCAGTATTTT.